A single sample gave rise to the 28 T cell receptor beta chains below, sequenced in a study of OX40 agonist ivuxolimab in advanced cancers. TCRdb's table, derived via immunoSEQ multiplex PCR, lists solely in-frame clones and lacks some. The sample includes around 55,000 clones, over 75% seen only once; the top ten take 5% to 6.5%. The sequencing used CD4+ or CD8+ T cells sorted from blood, collected in a trial of the OX40 agonist ivuxolimab. All receptors come from an adult with an advanced solid tumor such as melanoma, head and neck, liver or kidney cancer.

The chain is built from TRBV18 and TRBJ1-1; TRBD1 matches 7 bases. This CDR3 region has 16 residues. Germline values: CDR1 KGHSH, CDR2 LQKENI. J lost 0 bases, V lost 3 bases, and 7 bases had no gene match. This chain's CDR3 is CASSPNGGTVNTEAFF. The CDR3 DNA reads TGTGCCAGCTCACCTAATGGTGGGACAGTGAACACTGAAGCTTTCTTT.

Comment on this clone: Relative to the germline gene, one junction end is altered; a read error may explain this. The CDR3: CASRLALGDTQYF. The CDR3 coding sequence is TGTGCCAGCAGGTTAGCCTTAGGAGATACGCAGTATTTT. J is TRBJ2-3 and V is TRBV11-2; D is unclear. The CDR3 has 13 amino acids. Germline-derived CDR1 and CDR2 are SGHAT and FQNNGV.

The CDR3 protein is CASSLAVDYTDTQYF. As DNA, the CDR3 is TGTGCCAGCAGCTTGGCGGTAGATTACACAGATACGCAGTATTTT. The chain couples TRBV5-6 to TRBJ2-3; D call uncertain. V was cut by 0 bases and J by 2 bases, with 10 bases left in between. The CDR3 totals 15 residues. Looked up from germline, CDR1 is SGHDT and CDR2 is YYEEEE.

Only a few counts were recorded for this clone. The chain has TRBV5-1 and TRBJ1-3; D may be TRBD1 (5 bases). CDR3 size: 15 residues. Germline V gives CDR1 SGHRS, CDR2 YFSETQ. Trimming stripped 3 bases from V and 4 bases from J, with 14 bases between. The DNA for the CDR3 is TGCGCCAGCAGCTCTCAGGGCGGGTACGGAAACACCATATATTTT. Amino acid sequence: CASSSQGGYGNTIYF.

The V and J genes are TRBV5-1 and TRBJ1-6; 8 bases map to TRBD1. The CDR3 spans 17 residues. The junction had 2 bases not matched to a gene; V was cut back by 0 bases and J by 0 bases. The germline V gene encodes CDR1 SGHRS and CDR2 YFSETQ. The CDR3 is CASSLGDRSSYNSPLHF. The CDR3 nucleotides are TGCGCCAGCAGCTTGGGGGACAGGAGCTCCTATAATTCACCCCTCCACTTT.

This clone appeared a single time. The chain recombines TRBV5-4 with TRBJ1-1; 8 bases agree with TRBD1. The germline CDR1 and CDR2 sequences are SGHNT and YYREEE (reference sequence). CDR3 length equals 14 residues. V lost 4 bases and J lost 0; bases outside the gene matches: 2. Written as DNA, the CDR3 is TGTGCCAGCAGCAAGGACAGGGTGAACACTGAAGCTTTCTTT. This gives the protein CASSKDRVNTEAFF.

This chain links TRBV19 with TRBJ2-7; 9 positions agree with TRBD2. The CDR3 is 15 amino acids. In germline, CDR1 is LNHDA, CDR2 SQIVND (reference sequence). Trimming at V came to 0 bases and at J to 6 bases, leaving 6 bases not matched to a gene. The CDR3 region is CASSIEGSGSPEQYF. CDR3 sequence (DNA): TGTGCCAGTAGTATAGAGGGTAGCGGGAGCCCCGAGCAGTACTTC.

This clone was found a few times. This rearrangement joins TRBV19 to TRBJ2-3; 7 nucleotides match TRBD2. Germline-derived CDR1 and CDR2 are LNHDA and SQIVND (reference sequence). With 6 bases clipped from V and 10 bases from J, the junction kept 7 bases outside the gene matches. This CDR3 contains 12 residues. In DNA form, the CDR3 reads TGTGCCAGTAGCATTCTAGCGGAGGCGCAGTATTTT. Protein sequence: CASSILAEAQYF.

The chain is built from TRBV7-2 and TRBJ2-3; TRBD2 aligns across 7 bases. The CDR3 has 14 residues. CDR1 and CDR2 from the germline V gene are SGHTA and FQGNSA. After removal of 3 bases from V and 3 bases from J, the junction contained 3 bases not matched to a gene. The CDR3 DNA reads as TGTGCCAGCAGCTTCTGGGGGGGGACAGATACGCAGTATTTT. As protein: CASSFWGGTDTQYF.

This clone was recorded a few times. The chain is built from TRBV11-2 and TRBJ2-3; D tentatively reads TRBD1 or TRBD2 (5 bases each). Germline assignment: CDR1 SGHAT and CDR2 FQNNGV. Between the trimmed V and J ends, which lost 1 base and 5 bases, there was a span of 10 bases. The CDR3 loop spans 14 amino acids. CDR3 sequence reads: CASSLVGAGDTQYF. The DNA for the CDR3 is TGTGCCAGCAGCTTAGTCGGGGCGGGAGATACGCAGTATTTT.

This clone was observed a handful of times. The V call is TRBV7-3, the J call TRBJ2-5; 7 nucleotides align to TRBD1. The J segment lost 4 bases and the V segment lost 5 bases, leaving 4 bases of the junction unmatched. The CDR3 length is 13 residues. Germline CDR1 and CDR2: SGHTA and FQGTGA. CDR3 bases: TGTGCCAGCAGCGCCGGGACAGCAGAGACCCAGTACTTC. Translation gives CASSAGTAETQYF.

The chain links TRBV4-3 to TRBJ2-7; D is perhaps TRBD1 (5 bases). V was trimmed by 1 base and J by 2 bases, leaving 15 bases between them. The CDR3 is 16 amino acids. The germline CDR1 and CDR2 sequences are LGHNA and YSLEER. The CDR3 is CASSQGITTEPYEQYF. CDR3 DNA: TGCGCCAGCAGCCAAGGCATCACGACAGAGCCCTACGAGCAGTACTTC.

V and J are TRBV5-1 and TRBJ2-1; weak D call: TRBD2 (5 bases). The CDR3 sequence is 15 residues long. Germline V CDR1 and CDR2: SGHRS, YFSETQ. V lost 4 bases and J 8 bases, leaving 19 bases between the germline ends. CDR3 residues: CASSAGGVTIDEQFF. CDR3 coding DNA: TGCGCCAGCAGCGCGGGTGGGGTTACAATCGATGAGCAGTTCTTC.

V gene TRBV21-1 combines with J gene TRBJ1-4. TRBV21-1 is noted as a pseudogene. The CDR3 loop spans 13 amino acids. The CDR3 sequence is CASSIDSTGKLFF. CDR3 in DNA: TGTGCCAGCAGCATCGACAGTACGGGGAAACTGTTTTTT.

J is TRBJ1-6 and V is TRBV9, with 8 nucleotides matching TRBD1. The CDR3 is 16 amino acids. Trimming at V came to 0 bases and at J to 6 bases, leaving 5 bases not matched to a gene. CDR1 and CDR2 from the germline V gene are SGDLS and YYNGEE. The chain's CDR3 is CASSVDPGGINSPLHF. As DNA, the CDR3 is TGTGCCAGCAGCGTAGATCCAGGGGGCATTAATTCACCCCTCCACTTT.

V gene TRBV7-6 combines with J gene TRBJ1-5; 7 positions match TRBD1. Trimming at V came to 2 bases and at J to 5 bases, leaving 0 bases not matched to a gene. This CDR3 contains 13 residues. Germline CDR1 is SGHVS and CDR2 is FNYEAQ. The CDR3 DNA reads as TGTGCCAGCAGCTTAACAGGGGATCAGCCCCAGCATTTT. Protein sequence: CASSLTGDQPQHF.

In its sample, this clone was seen once. The V call is TRBV4-1, the J call TRBJ1-6; D is possibly TRBD1 (5 bases). This CDR3 contains 19 residues. V lost 1 base and J lost 0, with 16 bases in between. CDR1 is MGHRA and CDR2 is YSYEKL in the germline V gene. The DNA of the CDR3 is TGCGCCAGCAGCCAAGTTCGGGGGTCACCGAGCTCCTATAATTCACCCCTCCACTTT. Protein: CASSQVRGSPSSYNSPLHF.

The rearrangement links TRBV6-6 to TRBJ2-7; a weak D match, TRBD1 (5 bases). This CDR3 spans 14 amino acids. The germline V gene encodes CDR1 MNHNY and CDR2 SVGAGI (reference sequence). Between the trimmed V and J ends, which lost 0 bases and 6 bases, there was a span of 12 bases. The CDR3, as DNA: TGTGCCAGCAGTTACTCGACGGCAGGGCCCGAGCAGTACTTC. Its protein product is CASSYSTAGPEQYF.

The V and J genes are TRBV4-3 and TRBJ1-6, with TRBD1 matching over 7 bases. V shed 0 bases and J 8 bases; nucleotides not matched to a gene: 4. This CDR3 spans 15 amino acids. The V gene's germline CDR1 is LGHNA and CDR2 YSLEER. CDR3 coding DNA: TGCGCCAGCAGCCAAGAATACAGGGGTGATTCACCCCTCCACTTT. This encodes CASSQEYRGDSPLHF.

This chain uses TRBV19 with TRBJ1-5, with D perhaps TRBD1 (6 bases). Germline V gives CDR1 LNHDA, CDR2 SQIVND (reference sequence). V was shortened by 3 bases and J by 6 bases, with 15 bases between the two germline ends. The CDR3 is 15 amino acids. CDR3 in amino acids: CASSIRGARGQPQHF. The CDR3 nucleotides are TGTGCCAGTAGTATCCGGGGGGCGCGAGGTCAGCCCCAGCATTTT.

This chain uses TRBV5-1 with TRBJ1-4; 11 bases fit TRBD1. CDR1 and CDR2 (germline): SGHRS, YFSETQ. V dropped 4 bases and J dropped 7; count of bases not matched to a gene: 12. The CDR3 runs to 17 residues. The CDR3 region is CASSLLSTGTGGEKLFF. The CDR3 nucleotides read TGCGCCAGCAGCCTTCTCTCTACCGGGACAGGGGGTGAAAAACTGTTTTTT.

The chain carries TRBV28 and TRBJ2-7; 9 bases are a match to TRBD1. Germline values: CDR1 MDHEN, CDR2 SYDVKM. Trimming at V came to 8 bases and at J to 1 base, leaving 6 bases not matched to a gene. The length of the CDR3 is 14 residues. The CDR3 region is CASLRQGGSYEQYF. The CDR3 DNA reads as TGTGCCAGCCTTAGACAGGGGGGTTCCTACGAGCAGTACTTC.

This clone was recorded a few times. V gene TRBV7-3 combines with J gene TRBJ2-2; 9 bases agree with TRBD1. The CDR3 covers 15 residues. V was clipped by 4 bases and J by 5 bases; unmatched bases: 5. Germline V gives CDR1 SGHTA, CDR2 FQGTGA. Written as DNA, the CDR3 is TGTGCCAGCAGCTCCGGGACAGGGTATACCGGGGAGCTGTTTTTT. Its protein is CASSSGTGYTGELFF.

A remark on this clone: The sample has other DNA sequences that encode this CDR3 too. The genes are TRBV5-4 and TRBJ2-3; 8 bases are shared with TRBD2. Germline V gives CDR1 SGHNT, CDR2 YYREEE (reference sequence). The V gene end was trimmed by 4 bases and the J gene end by 2 bases; junction bases not matched to a gene: 9. The CDR3 extends over 16 amino acids. CDR3 nucleotide sequence: TGTGCCAGCAGCACGACTGGCGGGGGGACCACAGATACGCAGTATTTT. The encoded protein is CASSTTGGGTTDTQYF.

V usage is TRBV6-6 and J usage is TRBJ1-2, with TRBD1 as a possible D gene (6 bases). This CDR3 is 13 amino acids long. Trimming pared 8 bases from V and 4 bases from J, leaving 14 bases between. Per germline, CDR1 MNHNY and CDR2 SVGAGI (reference sequence). The CDR3 reads CASFLKGGYGYTF. In DNA, the CDR3 is TGTGCCAGCTTCCTGAAGGGGGGCTATGGCTACACCTTC.

As concerns this clone: Distinct nucleotide sequences in the sample also encode this CDR3. DNA for the CDR3: TGTGCCAGTAGAGACAGCTCCATGAACACTGAAGCTTTCTTT. Its protein product is CASRDSSMNTEAFF. The chain links TRBV19 to TRBJ1-1; D might be TRBD1 (5 bases). Trimming stripped 6 bases from V and 0 bases from J, with 11 bases between. Per the germline V gene, CDR1 is LNHDA and CDR2 is SQIVND (reference sequence). This CDR3 is 14 amino acids long. The whole variable domain, filled in from reference TRBV19 and TRBJ1-1, reads DGGITQSPKYLFRKEGQNVTLSCEQNLNHDAMYWYRQDPGQGLRLIYYSQIVNDFQKGDIAEGYSVSREKKESFPLTVTSAQKNPTAFYLCASRDSSMNTEAFFGQGTRLTVV.

The chain has TRBV5-4 and TRBJ1-2; the D gene is possibly TRBD1 (5 bases). V shed 2 bases and J shed 3 bases, with 14 bases lying between them. This CDR3 region has 15 residues. CDR1 is SGHNT, CDR2 YYREEE, per germline (reference sequence). CDR3 nucleotide sequence: TGTGCCAGCAGCTTAGGGGCCCGGGGCCACTATGGCTACACCTTC. Its translation is CASSLGARGHYGYTF.

J is TRBJ2-7 and V is TRBV29-1; tentatively, D is TRBD2 (6 bases). The ends were cut back, 6 bases at V and 0 bases at J, with 15 bases in the middle. Germline CDR1 reads SQVTM; CDR2 reads ANQGSEA. CDR3 length: 14 amino acids. The CDR3 here is CSVAGPGSSYEQYF. For the CDR3, the DNA is TGCAGCGTGGCGGGACCCGGGAGCTCCTACGAGCAGTACTTC.